These 6 T cell receptor beta chains came from one sample sequenced in a study of identical twins. From the 5' RACE reads, TCRdb called clonotypes with MiXCR, one entry per CDR3 protein. Of under 900,000 distinct CDR3 sequences in the sample, 10% to 15% were seen once. The data also belong to a second study, concerning yellow fever vaccine responses in identical twins.

Sequenced sample: PBMCs. The receptors originated from a woman aged 18-29 years in good health.

The DNA for the CDR3 is TGTGCCAGCAGCTCCTATGGCCAATCCCCTGCCCTCCACTTT. This codes for CASSSYGQSPALHF. V is TRBV7-2 and J is TRBJ1-6; D unclear. Germline CDR1 SGHTA, CDR2 FQGNSA. Trimming removed 4 bases at V and 14 bases at J, with 18 bases between. CDR3 length equals 14 residues.

This clonotype was counted between two and nine times. The CDR3, as DNA: TGTGCCAGCAGGGGAGGACAGGGTGGCGAGCAGTACGTC. As protein: CASRGGQGGEQYV. The chain links TRBV6-1 to TRBJ2-7; 8 nucleotides match TRBD1. The CDR3 totals 13 residues. Germline CDR1 and CDR2: MNHNS and SASEGT. V dropped 6 bases and J dropped 6; count of bases not matched to a gene: 7.

V usage is TRBV6-1 and J usage is TRBJ1-1; weak D call: TRBD1 (5 bases). This CDR3 spans 14 amino acids. Germline loops: CDR1 MNHNS, CDR2 SASEGT. Trimming took 7 bases from V and 2 from J, leaving 14 bases between them. The CDR3: CASTKSGVNTEAFF. The DNA of the CDR3 is TGTGCCAGCACGAAGTCGGGGGTAAACACTGAAGCTTTCTTT.

The gene calls are TRBV5-1 and TRBJ1-6; 8 bases are a match to TRBD1. V dropped 6 bases and J dropped 7; count of bases not matched to a gene: 3. There are 13 residues in the CDR3. Germline lookup yields CDR1 SGHRS and CDR2 YFSETQ. The DNA of the CDR3 is TGCGCCAGCAAGGGACAGGAAAATTCACCCCTCCACTTT. Translated: CASKGQENSPLHF.

The chain has TRBV28 and TRBJ2-7; 7 bases agree with TRBD1. Trimming at V came to 6 bases and at J to 2 bases, leaving 7 bases not matched to a gene. This CDR3 comprises 14 residues. Germline V CDR1 and CDR2: MDHEN, SYDVKM. In nucleotides, the CDR3 is TGTGCCAGCAGAAGGACAGGTCGTACCTACGAGCAGTACTTC. Protein: CASRRTGRTYEQYF.

The chain uses TRBV11-2 and TRBJ2-5, with D perhaps being TRBD1 or TRBD2 (5 bases each). The V gene lost 6 bases and the J gene lost 5 bases, with 19 bases spanning the gap. Germline V gene sequence: CDR1 SGHAT, CDR2 FQNNGV. The CDR3 contains 15 residues. The CDR3 coding sequence is TGTGCCAGCAGACTACTGGGGCTAGCACAGGAGACCCAGTACTTC. Protein product: CASRLLGLAQETQYF.